This is a list of T cell receptor beta chains from one sample in a study of T cell responses to AZD1222 COVID-19 vaccine. Produced via immunoSEQ multiplex PCR; TCRdb's table is partial and in-frame only. The table has 90,000 to 150,000 clones, approximately 84% seen once. The specimen was peripheral blood, collected on day 0 of AZD1222 vaccination. These receptors were obtained from an adult in good health. Each CDR3 is given with its conserved first and last residue. D genes are given only for firm matches. The listing skips clone size in some rows; elsewhere it reads once, few, many or a size class.

TRBD1 | TRBJ2-1 | TRBV7-8 | NA | CASSPDREGRFF | TGTGCCAGCAGCCCGGACAGGGAAGGGAGGTTCTTC
TRBD2 | TRBJ2-3 | TRBV5-4 | NA | CASSLESGGRTDTQYF | TGTGCCAGCAGCTTGGAGAGCGGGGGGAGGACAGATACGCAGTATTTT
NA | TRBJ2-2 | TRBV9 | NA | CASSVRGAGELFF | TGTGCCAGCAGCGTACGCGGGGCCGGGGAGCTGTTTTTT
NA | TRBJ2-7 | TRBV7-7 | NA | CASSLGGFGYEQYF | TGTGCTAGCAGCTTAGGGGGTTTCGGCTACGAGCAGTACTTC
TRBD2 | TRBJ2-1 | TRBV28 | NA | CASSPVAGSYNEQFF | TGTGCCAGCAGTCCCGTAGCGGGATCCTACAATGAGCAGTTCTTC
TRBD1 | TRBJ2-2 | TRBV6-5 | NA | CASELTGANTGELFF | TGTGCCAGCGAGTTAACAGGGGCAAACACCGGGGAGCTGTTTTTT
NA | TRBJ2-5 | TRBV5-5 | once | CASSANGETQYF | TGTGCCAGCAGCGCCAACGGGGAGACCCAGTACTTC
NA | TRBJ2-3 | TRBV5-1 | once | CASSLSPYTDTQYF | TGCGCCAGCAGCTTGAGCCCCTACACAGATACGCAGTATTTT
NA | TRBJ2-2 | TRBV7-8 | NA | CASSPRFYLPAGARANTGELFF | TGTGCCAGCAGCCCCAGATTTTACCTCCCAGCCGGGGCACGCGCGAACACCGGGGAGCTGTTTTTT
NA | TRBJ1-6 | TRBV5-1 | NA | CASSLAHGHLNSPLHF | TGCGCCAGCAGCTTGGCCCATGGTCACCTTAATTCACCCCTCCACTTT
NA | TRBJ1-3 | TRBV27 | NA | CASSSQGGNTIYF | TGTGCCAGCAGTTCACAGGGAGGAAACACCATATATTTT
NA | TRBJ2-1 | TRBV12-5 | NA | CASGLVINPPDQDNEQFF | TGTGCTAGTGGTTTGGTAATAAATCCCCCGGACCAAGACAATGAGCAGTTCTTC
TRBD1 | TRBJ2-7 | TRBV28 | NA | CASSRDSGGVYEQYF | TGTGCCAGCAGTCGGGACAGTGGGGGCGTCTACGAGCAGTACTTC
NA | TRBJ1-1 | TRBV5-6 | NA | CASSLVEGDTEAFF | TGTGCCAGCAGCTTGGTGGAGGGAGACACTGAAGCTTTCTTT
TRBD1 | TRBJ2-1 | TRBV7-2 | NA | CASSRDRDRGNEQFF | TGTGCCAGCAGCCGCGACCGGGACAGGGGAAATGAGCAGTTCTTC
TRBD2 | TRBJ2-2 | TRBV29-1 | NA | CSGKGLAGDTGELFF | TGCAGCGGAAAGGGACTAGCGGGGGACACCGGGGAGCTGTTTTTT
NA | TRBJ1-1 | TRBV6-2/TRBV6-3 | NA | CASSYRERVLTEAFF | TGTGCCAGCAGTTACCGAGAGAGGGTCTTAACTGAAGCTTTCTTT
TRBD1 | TRBJ1-1 | TRBV15 | once | CATSREGQGATEAFF | TGTGCCACCAGCAGAGAGGGGCAGGGGGCCACTGAAGCTTTCTTT
TRBD2 | TRBJ2-7 | TRBV27 | NA | CASSTLAGVREQYF | TGTGCCAGCAGCACCCTAGCGGGAGTGAGGGAGCAGTACTTC
NA | TRBJ1-3 | TRBV10-3 | NA | CAISEIGNTIYF | TGTGCCATCAGTGAGATTGGAAACACCATATATTTT
NA | TRBJ2-3 | TRBV19 | NA | CASSGTPNWGDTQYF | TGTGCCAGCTCCGGGACTCCTAATTGGGGAGATACGCAGTATTTT
NA | TRBJ2-5 | TRBV18 | NA | CASSPGGARQETQYF | TGTGCCAGCTCACCAGGGGGGGCGCGCCAAGAGACCCAGTACTTC
NA | TRBJ2-2 | TRBV9 | NA | CASSDKYTGELFF | TGTGCCAGCAGTGACAAATACACCGGGGAGCTGTTTTTT
TRBD2 | TRBJ2-1 | TRBV3-1/TRBV3-2 | NA | CASSSGPGGPRNEQFF | TGTGCCAGCAGCTCAGGGCCGGGGGGGCCCCGCAATGAGCAGTTCTTC
NA | TRBJ1-2 | TRBV7-2 | NA | CASSLGGVGGYGYTF | TGTGCCAGCAGCCTAGGGGGAGTCGGGGGGTATGGCTACACCTTC
TRBD1 | TRBJ1-1 | TRBV27 | NA | CASSLSWGQHTEAFF | TGTGCCAGCAGTTTATCGTGGGGACAGCACACTGAAGCTTTCTTT
TRBD1 | TRBJ1-4 | TRBV27 | NA | CASSLTGGYDEKLFF | TGTGCCAGCAGTTTAACAGGGGGTTATGATGAAAAACTGTTTTTT
NA | TRBJ2-3 | TRBV4-3 | NA | CASSQDVQGPPTDTQYF | TGCGCCAGCAGCCAAGATGTTCAGGGACCCCCCACAGATACGCAGTATTTT
TRBD2 | TRBJ2-3 | TRBV9 | NA | CASLGSASGGTDTQYF | TGTGCCAGCTTAGGTTCGGCTAGCGGGGGGACAGATACGCAGTATTTT
NA | TRBJ2-7 | TRBV7-8 | NA | CASSLEQGEDSYEQYF | TGTGCCAGCAGCTTAGAACAGGGAGAGGACTCCTACGAGCAGTACTTC
NA | TRBJ2-7 | TRBV19 | NA | CASSIAGHPSYEQYF | TGTGCCAGTAGTATAGCGGGACACCCCTCCTACGAGCAGTACTTC
NA | TRBJ1-1 | TRBV27 | NA | CASSFLRGRSAEAFF | TGTGCCAGCAGTTTTTTAAGGGGGAGGTCCGCTGAAGCTTTCTTT
NA | TRBJ1-1 | TRBV23-1 | NA | CASSHPFVRRNTEAFF | TGCGCCAGCAGTCATCCCTTCGTGAGACGGAACACTGAAGCTTTCTTT
NA | TRBJ1-4 | TRBV3-1/TRBV3-2 | NA | CASSPPGLRDEKLFF | TGTGCCAGCAGTCCCCCGGGGCTTCGTGATGAAAAACTGTTTTTT
NA | TRBJ2-5 | TRBV11-3 | NA | CASSFQGQETQYF | TGTGCCAGCAGCTTTCAGGGTCAAGAGACCCAGTACTTC
TRBD2 | TRBJ2-2 | TRBV27 | once | CASSFGGRGGNTGELFF | TGTGCCAGCAGTTTCGGCGGACGGGGGGGGAACACCGGGGAGCTGTTTTTT
NA | TRBJ1-5 | TRBV5-1 | NA | CASSLGQSEAQPQHF | TGCGCCAGCAGCTTGGGCCAGTCAGAGGCTCAGCCCCAGCATTTT
TRBD1 | TRBJ2-5 | TRBV11-2 | NA | CASSERAQGAETQYF | TGTGCCAGCAGCGAGCGCGCACAGGGGGCGGAGACCCAGTACTTC
TRBD1 | TRBJ2-3 | TRBV15 | NA | CATSRGGQGPDTQYF | TGTGCCACCAGCAGAGGAGGACAGGGCCCAGATACGCAGTATTTT
TRBD1 | TRBJ1-4 | TRBV4-1 | NA | CASSVRQGGGSKNEKLFF | TGCGCCAGCAGCGTACGACAGGGCGGGGGTTCAAAGAATGAAAAACTGTTTTTT
NA | TRBJ1-1 | TRBV28 | NA | CASSPPRGLNTEAFF | TGTGCCAGCAGTCCCCCCCGGGGATTGAACACTGAAGCTTTCTTT
NA | TRBJ2-2 | TRBV7-2 | NA | CASSLVYLNTGELFF | TGTGCCAGCAGCTTAGTATACCTGAACACCGGGGAGCTGTTTTTT